This T cell receptor (beta chain) was recorded in a study of T cells in women clearing cervical HPV infection. Concerning this clone: The germline gene is not matched at one end of the junction; a read error may be the cause. The observed sequence ends 3 residues before the CDR3 terminus, with the missing tail filled in from the germline J gene.

The table came from immunoSEQ multiplex PCR; TCRdb's copy has only in-frame clones and leaves some out. The table lists tens of thousands of clones. In germline, CDR1 is SGHKS, CDR2 YYEKEE (reference sequence). The CDR3 extends over 14 amino acids. The chain carries TRBV5-5 and TRBJ1-4; possible D gene TRBD1, 5 bases. This receptor was identified in a woman between 18 and 75 years old with a cervical HPV16 infection that either progressed to CIN3+ or cleared (not recorded which). Sequenced: blood buffy coat. The sequenced part of the CDR3 DNA is TGTGTCAGCAGCTTGGTGGAGGGGATTGAAAAA. Protein sequence: CVSSLVEGIEK. The whole CDR3 is CVSSLVEGIEKLFF.